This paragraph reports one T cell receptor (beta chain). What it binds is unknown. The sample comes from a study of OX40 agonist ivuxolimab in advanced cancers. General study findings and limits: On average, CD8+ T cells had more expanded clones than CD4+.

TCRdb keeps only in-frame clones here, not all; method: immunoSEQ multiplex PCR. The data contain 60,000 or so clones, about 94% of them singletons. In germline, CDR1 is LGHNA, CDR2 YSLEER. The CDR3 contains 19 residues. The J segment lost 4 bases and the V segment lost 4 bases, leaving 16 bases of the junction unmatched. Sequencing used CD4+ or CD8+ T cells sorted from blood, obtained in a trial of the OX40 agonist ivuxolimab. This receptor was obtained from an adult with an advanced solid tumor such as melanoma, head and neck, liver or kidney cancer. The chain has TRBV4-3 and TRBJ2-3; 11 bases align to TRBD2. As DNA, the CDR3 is TGCGCCAGCAGCCCCTTGGGATTAGCGGGAGGGTTGAGGTCAGATACGCAGTATTTT. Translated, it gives CASSPLGLAGGLRSDTQYF.